Shown below are 22 T cell receptor beta chains from a single sample sequenced in a study of blood T cell repertoires in COVID-19. Clones were sequenced by immunoSEQ multiplex PCR, and TCRdb holds only the in-frame ones, with some missing. The profile shows around 300,000 clones, approximately 90% of them singletons. The specimen was peripheral blood. These receptor sequences come from a woman in her 30s with active or convalescent COVID-19.

The J gene is TRBJ1-1, the V gene TRBV3-1 (or the pseudogene TRBV3-2), with D unresolved. The CDR3 contains 14 residues. V lost 7 bases and J 5 bases, leaving 17 bases between the germline ends. Germline CDR1 is LGHDT and CDR2 is YNNKEL (reference sequence). The CDR3 DNA reads as TGTGCCAGCAACCGAGGACTCGCGCCTACTGAAGCTTTCTTT. It yields the protein CASNRGLAPTEAFF.

The V and J genes are TRBV7-2 and TRBJ2-1; 8 bases match TRBD2. The germline V gene has CDR1 SGHTA and CDR2 FQGNSA. This CDR3 has 15 residues. With 1 base clipped from V and 9 bases from J, the junction kept 8 bases outside the gene matches. The CDR3 nucleotides are TGTGCCAGCAGCTTAGGGAGCGGGGGTAATAGTGAGCAGTTCTTC. It specifies CASSLGSGGNSEQFF.

V gene TRBV7-2 combines with J gene TRBJ2-3; 9 positions match TRBD2. Germline CDR1 reads SGHTA; CDR2 reads FQGNSA. The CDR3 runs 15 residues. Unmatched junction bases numbered 6, after V lost 1 base and J lost 7 bases. CDR3 residues: CASSLVGGGGNTQYF. CDR3 nucleotides: TGTGCCAGCAGCTTAGTCGGCGGGGGGGGAAATACGCAGTATTTT.

The rearrangement uses TRBV29-1 and TRBJ1-1; TRBD1 matches at 8 bases. V lost 6 bases to trimming and J lost 4 bases; unmatched junction nucleotides: 10. CDR1 and CDR2 from the germline V gene are SQVTM and ANQGSEA. The CDR3 covers 14 residues. CDR3 amino acids: CSVNPPDRATEAFF. The CDR3 DNA follows: TGCAGCGTCAACCCCCCGGACAGGGCCACTGAAGCTTTCTTT. The full variable domain, its missing parts supplied by reference TRBV29-1 and TRBJ1-1, is SAVISQKPSRDICQRGTSLTIQCQVDSQVTMMFWYRQQPGQSLTLIATANQGSEATYESGFVIDKFPISRPNLTFSTLTVSNMSPEDSSIYLCSVNPPDRATEAFFGQGTRLTVV.

This chain uses TRBV11-3 with TRBJ1-5, with 10 bases identical to TRBD1. After removal of 8 bases from V and 3 bases from J, the junction contained 13 bases not matched to a gene. This CDR3 region has 17 residues. CDR1 is SGHNT and CDR2 is YENEEA in the germline V gene. In DNA, the CDR3 is TGTGCCAGCCACGTTGGGACAGGGGCAGGGCACAATCAGCCCCAGCATTTT. Its translation is CASHVGTGAGHNQPQHF. Variable domain in full (rest from reference TRBV11-3 and TRBJ1-5): EAGVVQSPRYKIIEKKQPVAFWCNPISGHNTLYWYLQNLGQGPELLIRYENEEAVDDSQLPKDRFSAERLKGVDSTLKIQPAELGDSAVYLCASHVGTGAGHNQPQHFGDGTRLSIL.

A word on this clone: Other DNA sequences of this sample code for an identical CDR3. This chain connects TRBV19 to TRBJ2-3; 15 positions agree with TRBD2. This CDR3 is built from 17 residues. The germline gives CDR1 LNHDA, CDR2 SQIVND (reference sequence). V lost 4 bases and J lost 3; bases outside the gene matches: 5. The CDR3 is CASSTRTSGGATDTQYF. In DNA, the CDR3 is TGTGCCAGTAGTACTAGGACTAGCGGGGGGGCTACAGATACGCAGTATTTT.

The chain has TRBV5-1 and TRBJ1-1, with D unresolved. Germline-derived CDR1 and CDR2 are SGHRS and YFSETQ. Trimming stripped 4 bases from V and 4 bases from J, with 14 bases between. This CDR3 comprises 14 residues. CDR3 coding DNA: TGCGCCAGCAGCGGCGACCGAGGGAGCACTGAAGCTTTCTTT. It encodes CASSGDRGSTEAFF.

This clone was seen only a few times. This sequence joins TRBV6-5 and TRBJ2-5; TRBD2 is a possible D gene (6 bases). Germline loops: CDR1 MNHEY, CDR2 SVGAGI. The CDR3 has 15 residues. V shed 6 bases and J shed 7 bases, with 21 bases lying between them. The CDR3, as DNA: TGTGCCAGCAGAGGGATGGGGCTAGCAGCGGGGACCCAGTACTTC. The encoded protein is CASRGMGLAAGTQYF.

This clone was observed a few times. V is TRBV15 and J is TRBJ1-6; D may be TRBD1 (5 bases). The germline V gene encodes CDR1 LNHNV and CDR2 YYDKDF (reference sequence). The length of the CDR3 is 15 residues. V gave up 0 bases and J gave up 8 bases, with 11 bases separating them. The CDR3 here is CATSRDKGADSPLHF. The CDR3 DNA is TGTGCCACCAGCAGAGATAAAGGGGCTGATTCACCCCTCCACTTT.

The table lists this clone with a few counts. The gene calls are TRBV27 and TRBJ1-1, with D perhaps TRBD1 (6 bases). Looked up from germline, CDR1 is MNHEY and CDR2 is SMNVEV (reference sequence). This CDR3 is built from 13 residues. Trimming cost V 6 bases and J 0 bases, with 8 bases left between them. CDR3 in amino acids: CASRPGVNTEAFF. The CDR3, as DNA: TGTGCCAGCAGGCCAGGGGTGAACACTGAAGCTTTCTTT.

The J gene is TRBJ1-4, the V gene TRBV6-5; 7 positions match TRBD1. With 0 bases clipped from V and 8 bases from J, the junction kept 3 bases outside the gene matches. CDR1 and CDR2 from the germline V gene are MNHEY and SVGAGI. This CDR3 has 14 residues. CDR3 sequence: CASSYSFRGEKLFF. The CDR3 DNA reads as TGTGCCAGCAGTTACTCCTTCAGGGGGGAAAAACTGTTTTTT.

The gene calls are TRBV5-1 and TRBJ2-7; D remains ambiguous. V was clipped by 3 bases and J by 0 bases, with 10 bases between them. Per germline, CDR1 SGHRS and CDR2 YFSETQ. This CDR3 is built from 14 residues. The CDR3 region has the DNA TGCGCCAGCAGCTACGACGGAGTCTCCTACGAGCAGTACTTC. It is translated as CASSYDGVSYEQYF.

The rearrangement uses TRBV7-2 and TRBJ1-3; D is uncertain. The length of the CDR3 is 16 residues. V was pared by 4 bases and J by 0 bases, with 13 bases between. CDR1 and CDR2 (germline): SGHTA, FQGNSA. The CDR3, as DNA: TGTGCCAGCAGCTCGAAAAGAGGTTTCTCTGGAAACACCATATATTTT. It yields the protein CASSSKRGFSGNTIYF. Together with reference TRBV7-2 and TRBJ1-3, the CDR3 gives the full variable domain: GAGVSQSPSNKVTEKGKDVELRCDPISGHTALYWYRQSLGQGLEFLIYFQGNSAPDKSGLPSDRFSAERTGGSVSTLTIQRTQQEDSAVYLCASSSKRGFSGNTIYFGEGSWLTVV.

This clone has only one observation. The genes are TRBV2 and TRBJ1-5; the D is unclear. Per germline, CDR1 SNHLY and CDR2 FYNNEI. This CDR3 is 12 amino acids long. Trimming took off 6 bases at V and 0 bases at J, with 3 bases between the two ends. This CDR3 is CASSYSNQPQHF. As DNA, the CDR3 is TGTGCCAGCAGCTATAGCAATCAGCCCCAGCATTTT.

The rearrangement uses TRBV19 and TRBJ1-5; tentative D call: TRBD1 (6 bases). Germline-derived CDR1 and CDR2 are LNHDA and SQIVND (reference sequence). There are 18 residues in the CDR3. The V end was cut by 3 bases, the J end by 0 bases, with 18 bases between. DNA for the CDR3: TGTGCCAGTAGTATTAACGGGGGAGGGGGTTATAGCAATCAGCCCCAGCATTTT. Amino acids: CASSINGGGGYSNQPQHF.

J is TRBJ1-1 and V is TRBV4-3, with 8 bases aligning to TRBD1. V lost 3 bases to trimming and J lost 3 bases; unmatched junction nucleotides: 3. Germline V gene data show CDR1 as LGHNA and CDR2 as YSLEER. The CDR3 length is 14 residues. The CDR3: CASSHPGGDTEAFF. DNA for the CDR3: TGCGCCAGCAGCCATCCAGGGGGCGACACTGAAGCTTTCTTT.

J is TRBJ1-2 and V is TRBV30; maybe TRBD1 (5 bases). The germline V and J ends were trimmed by 4 bases and 7 bases, with 16 bases remaining between them. The CDR3 totals 13 residues. Germline V gene sequence: CDR1 GTSNPN, CDR2 SVGIG (reference sequence). CDR3 sequence reads: CAWTVGAASGYTF. CDR3 DNA: TGTGCCTGGACAGTTGGGGCAGCTAGTGGCTACACCTTC.

This chain connects TRBV6-2 or TRBV6-3 to TRBJ1-1, with a possible D match to TRBD1 (5 bases). Germline V gene data show CDR1 as MNHEY and CDR2 as SVGEGT. This CDR3 has 16 residues. The V end lost 6 bases, the J end lost 1 base, and 18 bases lay between the germline ends. In DNA, the CDR3 is TGTGCCAGCAGCGATGGTGGGGCGGTGAGGAACACTGAAGCTTTCTTT. It specifies CASSDGGAVRNTEAFF.

This clone appeared once. The chain uses TRBV3-1 (or the pseudogene TRBV3-2) and TRBJ2-3; the match to TRBD2 covers 11 bases. The junction had 7 bases not matched to a gene; V was cut back by 6 bases and J by 5 bases. Germline CDR1 reads LGHDT; CDR2 reads YNNKEL (reference sequence). This CDR3 comprises 15 residues. The CDR3 protein is CASSLAGGGRDTQYF. CDR3 coding DNA: TGTGCCAGCAGTCTAGCGGGGGGAGGTAGAGATACGCAGTATTTT.

This clone was found once. The chain joins TRBV12-3 or TRBV12-4 to TRBJ1-2; D unresolved. Trimming shortened V by 7 bases and J by 1 base, and 10 bases separated the two germline ends. The CDR3 contains 13 residues. As DNA, the CDR3 is TGTGCCAGCAACTTTCGAAATAACTATGGCTACACCTTC. It encodes CASNFRNNYGYTF.

The chain couples TRBV2 to TRBJ1-5; a possible D gene is TRBD1 (5 bases). V lost 3 bases and J lost 7, with 10 bases in between. The CDR3 has 13 residues. Germline V CDR1 and CDR2: SNHLY, FYNNEI. CDR3 sequence reads: CASSDVQGQPQHF. Written as DNA, the CDR3 is TGTGCCAGCAGTGATGTCCAGGGACAGCCCCAGCATTTT.

Here the CDR3 DNA reads TGTGCCAGCAGCCTCGTTCCCCAGGGTCCCTACGAGCAGTACTTC. Residues: CASSLVPQGPYEQYF. V usage is TRBV5-5 and J usage is TRBJ2-7; perhaps TRBD1 as D (5 bases). V was clipped by 4 bases and J by 2 bases, with 16 bases between them. The CDR3 is 15 amino acids. Germline V CDR1 and CDR2: SGHKS, YYEKEE (reference sequence).